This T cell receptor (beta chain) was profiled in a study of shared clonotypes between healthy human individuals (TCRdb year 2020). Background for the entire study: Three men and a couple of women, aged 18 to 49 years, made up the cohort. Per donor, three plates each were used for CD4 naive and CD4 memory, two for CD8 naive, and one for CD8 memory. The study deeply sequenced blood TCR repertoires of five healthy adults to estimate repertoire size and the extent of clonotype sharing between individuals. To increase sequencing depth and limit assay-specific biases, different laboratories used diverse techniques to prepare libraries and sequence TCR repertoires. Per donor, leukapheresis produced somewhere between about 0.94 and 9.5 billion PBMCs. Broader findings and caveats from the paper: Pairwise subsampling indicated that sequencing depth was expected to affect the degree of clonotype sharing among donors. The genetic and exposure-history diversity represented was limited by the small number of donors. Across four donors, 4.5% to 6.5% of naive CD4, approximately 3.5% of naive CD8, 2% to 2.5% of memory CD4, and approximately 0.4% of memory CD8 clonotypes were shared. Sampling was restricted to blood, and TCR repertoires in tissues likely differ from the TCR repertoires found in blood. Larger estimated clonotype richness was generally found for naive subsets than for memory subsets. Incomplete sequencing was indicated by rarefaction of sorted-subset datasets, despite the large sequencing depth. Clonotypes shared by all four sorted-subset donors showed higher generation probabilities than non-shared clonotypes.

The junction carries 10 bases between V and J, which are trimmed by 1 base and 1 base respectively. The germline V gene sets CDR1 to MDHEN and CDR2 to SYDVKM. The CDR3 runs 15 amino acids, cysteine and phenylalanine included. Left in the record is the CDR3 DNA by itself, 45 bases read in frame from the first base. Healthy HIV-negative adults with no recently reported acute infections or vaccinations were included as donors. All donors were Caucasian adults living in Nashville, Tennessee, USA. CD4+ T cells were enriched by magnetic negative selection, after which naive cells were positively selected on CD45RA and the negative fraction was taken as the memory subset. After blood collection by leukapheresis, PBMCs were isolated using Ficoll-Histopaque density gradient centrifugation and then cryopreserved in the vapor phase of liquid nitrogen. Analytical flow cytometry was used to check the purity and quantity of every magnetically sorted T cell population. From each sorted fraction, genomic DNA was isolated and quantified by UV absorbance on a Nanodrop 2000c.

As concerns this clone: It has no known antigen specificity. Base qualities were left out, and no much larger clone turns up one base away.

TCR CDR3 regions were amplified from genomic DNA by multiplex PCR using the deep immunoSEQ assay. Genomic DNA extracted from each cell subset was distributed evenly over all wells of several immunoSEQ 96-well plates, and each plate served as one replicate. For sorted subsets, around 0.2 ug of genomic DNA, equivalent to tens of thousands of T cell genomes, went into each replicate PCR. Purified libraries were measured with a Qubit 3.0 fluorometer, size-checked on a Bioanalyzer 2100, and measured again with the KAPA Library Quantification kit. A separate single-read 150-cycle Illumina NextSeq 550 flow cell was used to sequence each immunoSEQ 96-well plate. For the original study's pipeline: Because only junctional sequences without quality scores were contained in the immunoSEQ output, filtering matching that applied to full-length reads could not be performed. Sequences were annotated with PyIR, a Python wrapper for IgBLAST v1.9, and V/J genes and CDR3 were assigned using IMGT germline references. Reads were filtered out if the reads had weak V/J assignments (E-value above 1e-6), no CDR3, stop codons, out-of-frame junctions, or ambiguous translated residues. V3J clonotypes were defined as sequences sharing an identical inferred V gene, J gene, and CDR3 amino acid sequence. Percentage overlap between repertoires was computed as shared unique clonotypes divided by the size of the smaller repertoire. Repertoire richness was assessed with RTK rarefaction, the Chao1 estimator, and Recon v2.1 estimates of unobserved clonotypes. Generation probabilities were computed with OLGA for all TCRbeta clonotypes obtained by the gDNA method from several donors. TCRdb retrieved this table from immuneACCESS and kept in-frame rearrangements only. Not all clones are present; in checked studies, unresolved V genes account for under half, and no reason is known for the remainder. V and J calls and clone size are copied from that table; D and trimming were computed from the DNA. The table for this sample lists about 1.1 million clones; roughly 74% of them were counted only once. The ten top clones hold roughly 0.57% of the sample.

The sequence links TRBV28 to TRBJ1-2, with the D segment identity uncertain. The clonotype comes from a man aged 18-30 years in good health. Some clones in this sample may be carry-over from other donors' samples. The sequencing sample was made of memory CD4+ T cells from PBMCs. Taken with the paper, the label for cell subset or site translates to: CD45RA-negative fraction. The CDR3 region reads CASSLSGGVNYGYTF. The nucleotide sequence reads TGTGCCAGCAGTTTATCGGGCGGGGTTAACTATGGCTACACCTTC.